The 9 T cell receptor beta chains listed next were all sequenced from one sample in a study of beta chain features in type 1 diabetes. Study-level points and caveats: Moderate yet significant TCRB CDR3 shortening was seen in Type 1 diabetes patients in all four CD4+ subsets.

For these receptors, no antigen is known. Expressed TCRB transcripts got sequenced, as all isolated RNA was reverse transcribed. Clones were read by immunoSEQ multiplex PCR, and TCRdb kept only the in-frame ones, dropping some. Of about 150,000 clones in the sample, around 7.8% were seen once. The source material was central memory CD4+ T cells from blood. Source of these receptors: a woman in her thirties or forties with type 1 diabetes.

This clone was seen just once. CDR3 in DNA: TGTGCCATCAGGAGGGTCAGGAGCACCGGGGAGCTGTTTTTT. Translating gives CAIRRVRSTGELFF. The gene calls are TRBV7-6 and TRBJ2-2, with D tentatively TRBD2 (6 bases). Germline CDR1 is SGHVS and CDR2 is FNYEAQ. V was clipped by 10 bases and J by 4 bases, with 16 bases between them. CDR3 length: 14 residues.

This chain's CDR3 is CASSRLSGNTIYF. CDR3 nucleotide sequence: TGCGCCAGCAGCCGACTCTCTGGAAACACCATATATTTT. The rearrangement links TRBV4-1 to TRBJ1-3; D remains ambiguous. Per the germline V gene, CDR1 is MGHRA and CDR2 is YSYEKL. V lost 4 bases and J lost 0, with 4 bases in between. The CDR3 totals 13 residues.

This clone was observed a few times. The chain is built from TRBV28 and TRBJ1-2, with 7 bases that match TRBD1. Germline V CDR1 and CDR2: MDHEN, SYDVKM. The CDR3 consists of 17 residues. V dropped 0 bases and J dropped 2; count of bases not matched to a gene: 9. CDR3 in amino acids: CASSLWPNRGPNYGYTF. The CDR3 DNA is TGTGCCAGCAGTTTATGGCCGAACAGGGGCCCGAACTATGGCTACACCTTC.

This clone was found a few times. The rearrangement joins TRBV9 to TRBJ1-3, with 7 bases identical to TRBD1. The V gene end was trimmed by 3 bases and the J gene end by 7 bases; junction bases not matched to a gene: 7. Per the germline V gene, CDR1 is SGDLS and CDR2 is YYNGEE. The CDR3 runs 14 residues. The CDR3 region is CASSGGDSLNTIYF. CDR3 nucleotides: TGTGCCAGCAGCGGCGGGGACAGCCTCAACACCATATATTTT.

This clone has a handful of counts. The chain uses TRBV5-1 and TRBJ2-6; D remains unclear. Trimming shortened V by 1 base and J by 0 bases, and 5 bases separated the two germline ends. The V gene's germline CDR1 is SGHRS and CDR2 YFSETQ. The CDR3 loop spans 15 amino acids. DNA for the CDR3: TGCGCCAGCAGCTTGATCGGCTCTGGGGCCAACGTCCTGACTTTC. It yields the protein CASSLIGSGANVLTF.

V gene TRBV2 combines with J gene TRBJ1-4, with 7 bases matching TRBD1. This CDR3 is 14 amino acids long. J gave up 6 bases and V 2 bases, and 3 bases lay outside the gene matches. Germline CDR1 is SNHLY and CDR2 is FYNNEI. The CDR3 bases are TGTGCCAGCAGTGAACTCCAGGGGGATGAAAAACTGTTTTTT. Amino acids: CASSELQGDEKLFF.

This clone was seen more than once but under ten times. V usage is TRBV9 and J usage is TRBJ2-2; tentative D call: TRBD2 (5 bases). With 0 bases removed from V and 4 bases from J, the gap between germline ends came to 10 bases. The germline V gene has CDR1 SGDLS and CDR2 YYNGEE. This CDR3 region has 15 residues. The CDR3 DNA follows: TGTGCCAGCAGCGTAGACGTTCGGGGCACCGGGGAGCTGTTTTTT. It is translated as CASSVDVRGTGELFF.

This clone was seen a few times. The genes are TRBV6-5 and TRBJ1-2; 10 nucleotides match TRBD1. The CDR3 has 13 residues. The V gene's germline CDR1 is MNHEY and CDR2 SVGAGI. V dropped 6 bases and J dropped 5; count of bases not matched to a gene: 3. The CDR3 coding sequence is TGTGCCAGCAGCCGACAGGGGGCTTATGGCTACACCTTC. It is translated as CASSRQGAYGYTF.

At least ten counts were recorded for this clone. The CDR3 coding sequence is TGCGCCAGCAGCCGGGGCGTCCGGACTGAAGCTTTCTTT. Translating it yields CASSRGVRTEAFF. The chain uses TRBV4-3 and TRBJ1-1, with a weak D call TRBD1 (5 bases). Looked up from germline, CDR1 is LGHNA and CDR2 is YSLEER. CDR3 length equals 13 residues. The V gene lost 4 bases and the J gene lost 5 bases, with 11 bases spanning the gap.